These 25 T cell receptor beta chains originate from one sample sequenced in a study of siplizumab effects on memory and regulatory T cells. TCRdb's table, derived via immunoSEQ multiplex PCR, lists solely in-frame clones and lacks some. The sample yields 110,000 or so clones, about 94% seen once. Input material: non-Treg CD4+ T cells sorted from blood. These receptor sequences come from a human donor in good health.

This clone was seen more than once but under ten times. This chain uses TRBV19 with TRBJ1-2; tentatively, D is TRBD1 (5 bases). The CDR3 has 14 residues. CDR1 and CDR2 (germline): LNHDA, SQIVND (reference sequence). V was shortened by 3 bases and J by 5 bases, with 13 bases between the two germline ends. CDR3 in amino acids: CASSIGTGNYGYTF. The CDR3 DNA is TGTGCCAGTAGTATCGGGACGGGCAATTATGGCTACACCTTC. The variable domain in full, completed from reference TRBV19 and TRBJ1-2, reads DGGITQSPKYLFRKEGQNVTLSCEQNLNHDAMYWYRQDPGQGLRLIYYSQIVNDFQKGDIAEGYSVSREKKESFPLTVTSAQKNPTAFYLCASSIGTGNYGYTFGSGTRLTVV.

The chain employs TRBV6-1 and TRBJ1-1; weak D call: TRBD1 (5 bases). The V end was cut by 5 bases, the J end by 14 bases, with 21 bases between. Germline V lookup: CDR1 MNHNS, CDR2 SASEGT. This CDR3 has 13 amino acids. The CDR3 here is CASSPKRDPRKFF. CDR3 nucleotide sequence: TGTGCCAGCAGTCCAAAGAGGGACCCACGGAAATTCTTT.

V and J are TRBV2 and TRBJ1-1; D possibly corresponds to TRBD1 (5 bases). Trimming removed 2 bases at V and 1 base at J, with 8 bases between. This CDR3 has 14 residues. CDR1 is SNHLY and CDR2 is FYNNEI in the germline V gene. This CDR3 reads CASSENRPNTEAFF. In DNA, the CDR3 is TGTGCCAGCAGTGAAAACAGGCCGAACACTGAAGCTTTCTTT.

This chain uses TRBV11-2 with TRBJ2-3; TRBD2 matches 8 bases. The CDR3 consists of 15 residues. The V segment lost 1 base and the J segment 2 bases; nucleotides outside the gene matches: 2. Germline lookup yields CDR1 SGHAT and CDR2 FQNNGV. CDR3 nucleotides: TGTGCCAGCAGCTTAGCGGGGGGGGCCACAGATACGCAGTATTTT. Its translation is CASSLAGGATDTQYF.

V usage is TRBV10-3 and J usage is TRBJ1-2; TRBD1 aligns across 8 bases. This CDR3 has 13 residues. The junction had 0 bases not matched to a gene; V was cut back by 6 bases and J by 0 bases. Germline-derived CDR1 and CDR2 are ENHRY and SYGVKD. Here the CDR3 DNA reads TGTGCCATCAGACAGGGGGCTAACTATGGCTACACCTTC. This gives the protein CAIRQGANYGYTF.

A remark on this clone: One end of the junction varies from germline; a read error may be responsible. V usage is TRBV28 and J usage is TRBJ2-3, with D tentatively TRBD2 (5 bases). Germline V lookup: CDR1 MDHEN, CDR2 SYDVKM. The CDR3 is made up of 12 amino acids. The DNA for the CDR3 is TGTGCCAGCGGAGGAAAAGGCGAGCCCAGCGCCTTT. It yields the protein CASGGKGEPSAF.

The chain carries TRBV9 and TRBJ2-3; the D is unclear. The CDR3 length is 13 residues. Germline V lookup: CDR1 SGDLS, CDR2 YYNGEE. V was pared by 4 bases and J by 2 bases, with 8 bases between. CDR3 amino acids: CASSPSVTDTQYF. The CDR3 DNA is TGTGCCAGCAGCCCGTCCGTCACAGATACGCAGTATTTT.

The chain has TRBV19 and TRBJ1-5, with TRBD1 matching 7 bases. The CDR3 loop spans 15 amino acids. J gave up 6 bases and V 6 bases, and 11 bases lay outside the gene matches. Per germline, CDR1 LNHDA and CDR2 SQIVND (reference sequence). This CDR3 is CASRDHRGPGQPQHF. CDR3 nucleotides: TGTGCCAGTAGGGATCACAGGGGCCCGGGTCAGCCCCAGCATTTT.

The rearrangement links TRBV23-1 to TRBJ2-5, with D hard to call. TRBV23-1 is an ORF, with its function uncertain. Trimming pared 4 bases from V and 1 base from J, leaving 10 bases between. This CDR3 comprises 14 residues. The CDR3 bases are TGCGCCAGCAGTCGGGTAGGGTCCCAAGAGACCCAGTACTTC. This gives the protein CASSRVGSQETQYF.

CDR3 sequence (DNA): TGTGCCAGCAGCTTATCCGTTCTCACCGGGGAGCTGTTTTTT. It encodes CASSLSVLTGELFF. The chain joins TRBV7-9 to TRBJ2-2; D is ambiguous. The CDR3 covers 14 residues. Trimming took 2 bases from V and 4 from J, leaving 8 bases between them. Germline assignment: CDR1 SEHNR and CDR2 FQNEAQ (reference sequence).

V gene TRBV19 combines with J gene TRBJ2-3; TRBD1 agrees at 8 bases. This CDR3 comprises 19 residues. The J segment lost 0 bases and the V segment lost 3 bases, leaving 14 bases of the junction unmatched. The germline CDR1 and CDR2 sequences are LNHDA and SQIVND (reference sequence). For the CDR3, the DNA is TGTGCCAGTAGTATCCCCAGGGGGCGACGTCGAGCCAGCACAGATACGCAGTATTTT. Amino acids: CASSIPRGRRRASTDTQYF. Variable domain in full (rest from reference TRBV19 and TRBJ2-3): DGGITQSPKYLFRKEGQNVTLSCEQNLNHDAMYWYRQDPGQGLRLIYYSQIVNDFQKGDIAEGYSVSREKKESFPLTVTSAQKNPTAFYLCASSIPRGRRRASTDTQYFGPGTRLTVL.

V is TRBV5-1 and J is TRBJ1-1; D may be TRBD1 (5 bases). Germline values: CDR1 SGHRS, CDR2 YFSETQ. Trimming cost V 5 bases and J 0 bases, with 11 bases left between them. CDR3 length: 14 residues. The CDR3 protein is CASRTGTVNTEAFF. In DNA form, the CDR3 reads TGCGCCAGCAGAACCGGGACGGTGAACACTGAAGCTTTCTTT.

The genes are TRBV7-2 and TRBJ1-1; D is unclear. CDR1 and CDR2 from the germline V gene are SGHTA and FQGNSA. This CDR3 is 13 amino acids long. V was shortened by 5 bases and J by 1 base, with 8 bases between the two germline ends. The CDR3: CASSPGRNTEAFF. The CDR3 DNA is TGTGCCAGCAGCCCCGGACGGAACACTGAAGCTTTCTTT.

CDR3: CASSFTGTVEKLFF. The CDR3 DNA reads TGCGCCAGCAGCTTCACCGGGACGGTTGAAAAACTGTTTTTT. The chain links TRBV5-1 to TRBJ1-4; TRBD1 might be the D (5 bases). V shed 2 bases and J shed 7 bases, with 12 bases lying between them. CDR3 length: 14 amino acids. Germline V gene sequence: CDR1 SGHRS, CDR2 YFSETQ. Complete variable domain (other parts from reference TRBV5-1 and TRBJ1-4): KAGVTQTPRYLIKTRGQQVTLSCSPISGHRSVSWYQQTPGQGLQFLFEYFSETQRNKGNFPGRFSGRQFSNSRSEMNVSTLELGDSALYLCASSFTGTVEKLFFGSGTQLSVL.

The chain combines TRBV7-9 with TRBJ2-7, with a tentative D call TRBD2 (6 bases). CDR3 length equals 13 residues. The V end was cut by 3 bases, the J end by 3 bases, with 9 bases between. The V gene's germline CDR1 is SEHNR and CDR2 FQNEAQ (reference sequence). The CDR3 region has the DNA TGTGCCAGCAGCTTTGGGGGGTTCTACGAGCAGTACTTC. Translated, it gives CASSFGGFYEQYF. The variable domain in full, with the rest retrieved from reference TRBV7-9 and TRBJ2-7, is DTGVSQNPRHKITKRGQNVTFRCDPISEHNRLYWYRQTLGQGPEFLTYFQNEAQLEKSRLLSDRFSAERPKGSFSTLEIQRTEQGDSAMYLCASSFGGFYEQYFGPGTRLTVT.

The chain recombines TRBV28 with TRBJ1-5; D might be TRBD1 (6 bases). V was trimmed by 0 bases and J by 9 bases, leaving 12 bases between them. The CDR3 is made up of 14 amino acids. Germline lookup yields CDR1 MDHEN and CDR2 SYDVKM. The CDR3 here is CASSLWGGLGPQHF. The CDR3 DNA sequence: TGTGCCAGCAGTTTATGGGGGGGCCTCGGGCCCCAGCATTTT. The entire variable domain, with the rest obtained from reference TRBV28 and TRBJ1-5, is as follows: DVKVTQSSRYLVKRTGEKVFLECVQDMDHENMFWYRQDPGLGLRLIYFSYDVKMKEKGDIPEGYSVSREKKERFSLILESASTNQTSMYLCASSLWGGLGPQHFGDGTRLSIL.

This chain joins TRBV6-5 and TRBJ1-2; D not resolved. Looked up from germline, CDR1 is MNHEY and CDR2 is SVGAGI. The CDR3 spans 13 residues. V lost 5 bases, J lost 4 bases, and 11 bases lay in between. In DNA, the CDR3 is TGTGCCAGCAGTGAGGCCGGGAGCTATGGCTACACCTTC. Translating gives CASSEAGSYGYTF.

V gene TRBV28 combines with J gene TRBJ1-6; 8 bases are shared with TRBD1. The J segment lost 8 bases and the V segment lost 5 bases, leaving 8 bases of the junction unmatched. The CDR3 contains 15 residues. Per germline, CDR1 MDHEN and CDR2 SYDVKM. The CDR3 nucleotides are TGTGCCAGCAGTACGGACAGGGAGAGGGATTCACCCCTCCACTTT. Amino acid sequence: CASSTDRERDSPLHF. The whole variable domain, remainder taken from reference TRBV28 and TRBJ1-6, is DVKVTQSSRYLVKRTGEKVFLECVQDMDHENMFWYRQDPGLGLRLIYFSYDVKMKEKGDIPEGYSVSREKKERFSLILESASTNQTSMYLCASSTDRERDSPLHFGNGTRLTVT.

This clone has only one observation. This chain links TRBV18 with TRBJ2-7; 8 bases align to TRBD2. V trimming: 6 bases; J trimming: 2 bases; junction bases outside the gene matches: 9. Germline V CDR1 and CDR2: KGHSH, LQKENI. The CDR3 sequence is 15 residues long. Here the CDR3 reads CASSLSGEKTYEQYF. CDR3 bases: TGTGCCAGCTCCCTTAGCGGGGAGAAGACCTACGAGCAGTACTTC. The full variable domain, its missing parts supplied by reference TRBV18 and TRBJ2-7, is NAGVMQNPRHLVRRRGQEARLRCSPMKGHSHVYWYRQLPEEGLKFMVYLQKENIIDESGMPKERFSAEFPKEGPSILRIQQVVRGDSAAYFCASSLSGEKTYEQYFGPGTRLTVT.

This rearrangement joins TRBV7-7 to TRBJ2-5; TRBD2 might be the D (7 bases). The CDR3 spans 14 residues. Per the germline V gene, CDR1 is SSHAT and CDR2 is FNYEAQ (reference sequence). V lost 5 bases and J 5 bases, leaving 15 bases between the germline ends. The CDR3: CASSPPGGAETQYF. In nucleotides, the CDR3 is TGTGCCAGCAGCCCACCGGGGGGCGCGGAGACCCAGTACTTC.

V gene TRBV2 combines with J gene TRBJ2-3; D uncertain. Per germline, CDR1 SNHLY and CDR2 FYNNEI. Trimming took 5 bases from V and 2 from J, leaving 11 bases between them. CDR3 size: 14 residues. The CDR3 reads CASSQRSFTDTQYF. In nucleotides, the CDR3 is TGTGCCAGCAGTCAAAGGAGCTTCACAGATACGCAGTATTTT.

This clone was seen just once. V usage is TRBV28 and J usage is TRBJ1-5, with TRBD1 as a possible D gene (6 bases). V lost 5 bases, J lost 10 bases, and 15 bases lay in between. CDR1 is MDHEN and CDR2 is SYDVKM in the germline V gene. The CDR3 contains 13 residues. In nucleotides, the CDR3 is TGTGCCAGCAGTACAGGGCCCCTAAGACCCCAGCATTTT. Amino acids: CASSTGPLRPQHF.

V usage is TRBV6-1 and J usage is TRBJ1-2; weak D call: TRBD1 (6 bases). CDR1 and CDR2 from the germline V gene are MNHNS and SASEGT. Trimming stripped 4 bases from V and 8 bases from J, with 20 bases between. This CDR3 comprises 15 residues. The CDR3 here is CASSVLMGGAFGYTF. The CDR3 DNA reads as TGTGCCAGCAGTGTCCTTATGGGGGGCGCGTTCGGCTACACCTTC.

In nucleotides, the CDR3 is TGTGCCAGCACCTGGCGGACAGGGTCGGAGAGACTGTTTTTT. Translating gives CASTWRTGSERLFF. The V and J genes are TRBV28 and TRBJ1-4; TRBD1 matches at 8 bases. The CDR3 covers 14 residues. CDR1 is MDHEN, CDR2 SYDVKM, per germline. Trimming took 7 bases from V and 13 from J; bases not matched to a gene: 14.

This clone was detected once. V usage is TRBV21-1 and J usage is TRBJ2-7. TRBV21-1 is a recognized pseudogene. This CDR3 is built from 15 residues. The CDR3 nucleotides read TGTGCCAGCTGTCAAGCCGGGACGGTTCCCTACGAGCAGTACTTC. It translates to CASCQAGTVPYEQYF.